This is a list of T cell receptor beta chains from one sample in a study of vaccination and CD4 T cells after COVID-19. Via MiXCR, TCRdb re-called the PCR reads, giving one row per CDR3 protein. This table holds about 30,000 distinct CDR3 sequences, roughly 50% found once. Sequenced material: CD4+ T cells from blood, taken about 7 months after SARS-CoV-2 vaccination. The receptors were sampled from a human donor who had recovered from COVID-19. Both conserved end residues are part of each CDR3. The D gene is left open where the match is weak. A clone size is listed for some rows: how often the clone was seen (once, few, many), or a class if it is expanded.

v_call	d_call	j_call	clone_size	cdr3_nt	cdr3_aa
TRBV27	NA	TRBJ1-6	few	TGTGCCAGCCGGCCCCGTGACGGATATAATTCACCCCTCCACTTT	CASRPRDGYNSPLHF
TRBV28	NA	TRBJ1-2	NA	TGTGCCAGCAGTTTATCTGAACAACGTGGCTACACCTTC	CASSLSEQRGYTF
TRBV10-3	TRBD2	TRBJ2-3	NA	TGTGCCATCACGACCGGACTAGCGGACACAGATACGCAGTATTTT	CAITTGLADTDTQYF
TRBV5-1	TRBD2	TRBJ2-1	NA	TGCGCCAGCAGCCGGACTAGCGGGAGAGGCCGGAGGGACAATGAGCAGTTCTTC	CASSRTSGRGRRDNEQFF
TRBV28	TRBD2	TRBJ2-7	NA	TGTGCCAGCAGTGGCGGGGAGGGGTACAGAGCCATCTCCTACGAGCAGTACTTC	CASSGGEGYRAISYEQYF
TRBV7-9	NA	TRBJ1-1	few	TGTGCCAGCAGCTTAGGACAGTTGGGCACTGAAGCTTTCTTT	CASSLGQLGTEAFF
TRBV6-4	NA	TRBJ1-1	NA	TGTGCCAGCAGCATAGGAACTGAAGCTTTCTTT	CASSIGTEAFF
TRBV10-3	TRBD1	TRBJ2-5	NA	TGTGCCATCAGGGGGGGACAGGGTATCCGAGAGACCCAGTACTTC	CAIRGGQGIRETQYF
TRBV7-9	NA	TRBJ2-7	few	TGTGCCAGCAGCAGCTTGGTTAGCGGAAGCTCCTACGAGCAGTACTTC	CASSSLVSGSSYEQYF
TRBV27	TRBD1	TRBJ1-6	NA	TGCACCAGCAGTTTAAGAGGGGGCGATTCACCCCTCCACTTT	CTSSLRGGDSPLHF
TRBV20-1	NA	TRBJ2-7	NA	TGCAGTGCTAGTACACCCGGGCCCTACGAGCAGTACTTC	CSASTPGPYEQYF
TRBV6-1	NA	TRBJ2-2	NA	TGTGCCAGCAGTCGACTCCAGGACTGGAAACGGGGCACCGGGGAGCTGTTTTTT	CASSRLQDWKRGTGELFF
TRBV4-2	NA	TRBJ1-2	NA	TGTGCCAGCAGCCAAGGGGAGGGGAACTATGGCTACACCTTC	CASSQGEGNYGYTF
TRBV7-6	TRBD2	TRBJ2-3	NA	TGTGCCAGCAGCCCCGGGACTAGCGGCACAGATACGCAGTATTTT	CASSPGTSGTDTQYF
TRBV27	TRBD2	TRBJ2-1	NA	TGTGCCAGCAGTCTAGCGGGAGTAAGTGAGCAGTTCTTC	CASSLAGVSEQFF
TRBV20-1	TRBD1	TRBJ2-5	NA	TGCAGTGCCGGACAGGGGGAAGAGACCCAGTACTTC	CSAGQGEETQYF
TRBV20-1	NA	TRBJ2-5	NA	TGCAGTGCTAGATCCTTTGTAGCTTGGGAGACCCAGTACTTC	CSARSFVAWETQYF
TRBV6-1	NA	TRBJ2-7	NA	TGTGCCAGCGGCTCAGTCCCTACCTACGAGCAGTACTTC	CASGSVPTYEQYF
TRBV7-8	NA	TRBJ1-6	few	TGTGCCAGCAGCTTAGCGAGGACCGTTTGGGAATCACCCCTCCACTTT	CASSLARTVWESPLHF
TRBV6-5	NA	TRBJ2-5	NA	TGTGCCAGCAGTTATAGGGGATGGGAGACCCAGTACTTC	CASSYRGWETQYF
TRBV20-1	NA	TRBJ2-2	medium-sized	TGCAGTGCTCGATGGGGTAGCAGCGGGGAGCTGTTTTTT	CSARWGSSGELFF
TRBV6-2/TRBV6-3	NA	TRBJ2-7	few	TGTGCCAGCGTACCCCCGGCGAGTTCTGAGCAGTACTTC	CASVPPASSEQYF
TRBV15	NA	TRBJ2-1	few	TGTGCCACCAGCAGGGACAGACCCGTCTACAATGAGCAGTTCTTC	CATSRDRPVYNEQFF
TRBV27	TRBD2	TRBJ2-5	NA	TGTGCCAGCAGTCCGAGCCGGGTTAGCGGGGGGCAAGAGACCCAGTACTTC	CASSPSRVSGGQETQYF
TRBV5-4	NA	TRBJ1-5	NA	TGTGCCAGCAGCTCGGACAGTGATCAGCCCCAGCATTTT	CASSSDSDQPQHF
TRBV6-4	NA	TRBJ1-4	NA	TGTGCCAGCAGTGGAAAGGGAACGACAGGCAAGTCTAAACTGTTTTTT	CASSGKGTTGKSKLFF
TRBV2	NA	TRBJ1-1	NA	TGTGCCAGCAGTGACCCCCCCTCCGGCACTGAAGCTTTCTTT	CASSDPPSGTEAFF
TRBV25-1	NA	TRBJ2-5	medium-sized	TGTGCCAGCAGTGAGTCCTTGTACCAAGAGACCCAGTACTTC	CASSESLYQETQYF
TRBV19	NA	TRBJ2-5	NA	TGTGCCAGTAGTATAGTCGCAGGGCAAGAGACCCAGTACTTC	CASSIVAGQETQYF
TRBV7-2	NA	TRBJ2-7	NA	TGTGCCAGCAGCTTAAGGGCCTTTGAACTTAGAACCTACGAGCAGTACTTC	CASSLRAFELRTYEQYF
TRBV27	NA	TRBJ1-6	few	TGTGCCAGCAGTCCCCGCCCTAATTCACCCCTCCACTTT	CASSPRPNSPLHF
TRBV12-3/TRBV12-4	NA	TRBJ2-2	NA	TGTGCCAGCAGTCGGCAGGGAGCCGGGGAGCTGTTTTTT	CASSRQGAGELFF
TRBV20-1	TRBD1	TRBJ2-7	few	TGCAGTGCGAATCATGGACAGGGGGCAACCTACGAGCAGTACTTC	CSANHGQGATYEQYF
TRBV28	NA	TRBJ1-5	NA	TGTGCCAGCAGCCTTCCTTACGTTACAGCACATAGCAATCAGCCCCAGCATTTT	CASSLPYVTAHSNQPQHF
TRBV15	TRBD1	TRBJ2-2	NA	TGTGCCACCAGCAGAGTTCCCTGGACAGGGTCGGCCGGGGAGCTGTTTTTT	CATSRVPWTGSAGELFF
TRBV20-1	TRBD2	TRBJ2-1	NA	TGCAGTGCTAGAGATCCTAGCGGGAATGGGAATGAGCAGTTCTTC	CSARDPSGNGNEQFF
TRBV7-6	NA	TRBJ2-3	NA	TGTGCCAGCCGACAGACGATGAGAGATACGCAGTATTTT	CASRQTMRDTQYF
TRBV28	NA	TRBJ2-7	few	TGTGCCAGCAGGGGTGAACAGCCACCCCTTTCCTACGAGCAGTACTTC	CASRGEQPPLSYEQYF
TRBV21-1	NA	TRBJ1-6	NA	TGTGCCAGCAGCAATAAATGCGGGACAGGGGCCCCCCCCCTCCACTTT	CASSNKCGTGAPPLHF
TRBV7-9	NA	TRBJ1-3	NA	TGTGCCAGCAGCACCGACAGGCTCTCTGGAAACACCATATATTTT	CASSTDRLSGNTIYF
TRBV5-4	NA	TRBJ2-7	NA	TGTGCCAGCAGCCCCCACACCACCTACGAGCAGTACTTC	CASSPHTTYEQYF
TRBV20-1	TRBD1	TRBJ2-7	NA	TGCAGTGCGGGGCCGGGACAGGGTGCCTACGAGCAGTACTTC	CSAGPGQGAYEQYF
TRBV27	NA	TRBJ1-1	NA	TGTGCCAGCAGCATCACAGGGCAATTCACTGAAGCTTTCTTT	CASSITGQFTEAFF
TRBV7-9	NA	TRBJ1-5	NA	TGTGCCAGCAGCCGGGACATAAGCAATCAGCCCCAGCATTTT	CASSRDISNQPQHF
TRBV27	NA	TRBJ2-1	few	TGTGCCAACACCGGGCGGCCAACTTCGAACAATGAGCAGTTCTTC	CANTGRPTSNNEQFF
TRBV4-1	NA	TRBJ2-7	NA	TGCGCCAGCAGCTACAGGGTGGGTGCGGGAGTAGCCCACTACGAGCAGTACTTC	CASSYRVGAGVAHYEQYF
TRBV10-3	NA	TRBJ1-3	NA	TGTGCCATCCTGGCGGTCTCTGGAAACACCATATATTTT	CAILAVSGNTIYF
TRBV28	TRBD2	TRBJ2-7	few	TGTGCCAGCAGTGCGGGACTAGCGGGGAACTACGAGCAGTACTTC	CASSAGLAGNYEQYF
TRBV10-3	NA	TRBJ2-4	NA	TGTGCCATCAGTAGCGAAGAGGGGAACATTCAGTACTTC	CAISSEEGNIQYF
TRBV28	NA	TRBJ1-2	NA	TGTGCCAGCAGTCCCGGCGGTATCAGAAATGGCTACACCTTC	CASSPGGIRNGYTF
TRBV20-1	NA	TRBJ1-2	NA	TGCAGTGCCAGGGTTCGATCAGATGGCTACACCTTC	CSARVRSDGYTF
TRBV10-2	NA	TRBJ1-1	NA	TGCGCCAGCAAGACCGGGAACACTGAAGCTTTCTTT	CASKTGNTEAFF
TRBV6-1	TRBD2	TRBJ2-7	NA	TGTGCCAGCAGAGGGGCGGGAGGGCGCTACGAGCAGTACTTC	CASRGAGGRYEQYF